The sample holds a few counts of the clone carrying this T cell receptor beta chain. The data stem from a study of identical twins. Trimming took 0 bases from V and 2 from J; bases not matched to a gene: 7. The CDR3 runs to 17 residues. CDR1 and CDR2 from the germline V gene are MRHNA and SNTAGT. A single record per CDR3 protein comes from TCRdb applying MiXCR to the 5' RACE reads. The sample records around 480,000 distinct CDR3 sequences, 13% to 15% being singletons. These sequences were also reported in another study, on yellow fever vaccine responses in identical twins.

The chain uses TRBV6-4 and TRBJ2-1; the match to TRBD1 covers 7 bases. Material: CD4+ T cells sorted from blood. The sequence was collected from a woman under 30 in good health. CDR3 coding DNA: TGTGCCAGCAGTGACTCCTTAAGGGGGCCACCCTACAATGAGCAGTTCTTC. Translating it yields CASSDSLRGPPYNEQFF.